A selection of T cell receptor beta chains follows, all from one sample in a study of blood T cell repertoires in COVID-19. TCRdb keeps only in-frame clones here, not all; method: immunoSEQ multiplex PCR. The sample yields 180,000 or so clones, approximately 88% seen once. The sample was PBMCs or T cells enriched from blood (not recorded which). The receptors shown here come from a woman aged 55-69 years who had recovered from COVID-19. Each CDR3 is given with its conserved first and last residue. A D gene is named only where the DNA matches it firmly. Size tells how often a clone was seen (once, few, many) or the class of an expanded clone, and some rows leave it out.

TRBV3-1/TRBV3-2	TRBJ1-4	-	TRBD1	CASSQGGQINNEKLFF	TGTGCCAGCAGCCAAGGGGGACAGATAAATAATGAAAAACTGTTTTTT
TRBV4-1	TRBJ1-5	-	-	CASSRGNTQDQPQHF	TGCGCCAGCAGCAGGGGCAATACCCAGGATCAGCCCCAGCATTTT
TRBV5-1	TRBJ2-7	few	TRBD1	CASSLAGGDEQYF	TGCGCCAGCAGCTTGGCAGGGGGCGACGAGCAGTACTTC
TRBV30	TRBJ1-6	once	-	CAWSVLPYSPLHF	TGTGCCTGGAGTGTACTCCCATATTCACCCCTCCACTTT
TRBV2	TRBJ2-6	-	-	CASSLDISGANVLTF	TGTGCCAGCAGTCTCGACATCTCTGGGGCCAACGTCCTGACTTTC
TRBV20-1	TRBJ2-1	-	-	CSASGGTEQFF	TGCAGTGCTAGTGGCGGGACGGAGCAGTTCTTC
TRBV5-1	TRBJ1-1	-	TRBD1	CASSLDGTGGTAEAFF	TGCGCCAGCAGCTTGGATGGGACAGGGGGAACTGCTGAAGCTTTCTTT
TRBV6-5	TRBJ2-1	-	-	CASSLFRDYNEQFF	TGTGCCAGCAGCCTCTTCAGGGACTACAATGAGCAGTTCTTC
TRBV21-1	TRBJ1-2	once	-	CASSTNPGGQGDGYTF	TGTGCCAGCAGCACCAACCCAGGGGGCCAGGGTGATGGCTACACCTTC
TRBV11-2	TRBJ2-1	-	TRBD2	CASSLGPLAGKYNEQFF	TGTGCCAGCAGCTTAGGCCCCCTAGCGGGGAAATACAATGAGCAGTTCTTC